This entry lists 30 T cell receptor beta chains sequenced from one sample in a study of post-analysis software for immune sequencing data. Study-level findings and limits: Among roughly 5 TRBV segments more frequent in patients than controls were TRBV5-6, TRBV5-1 and TRBV20-1.

The antigens these receptors bind are not known. Unique molecular identifiers were present in the TCR beta cDNA libraries. TCRdb itself ran the PCR reads through MiXCR, one entry per CDR3 protein. The profile shows more than 500,000 distinct CDR3 sequences, around 36% of them singletons. The sample was blood. These receptor sequences come from a girl aged 2-17 years with multiple sclerosis.

In nucleotides, the CDR3 is TGCAGTGCTGAGACAGGGGGCACTAGCACAGATACGCAGTATTTT. Translated, it gives CSAETGGTSTDTQYF. This chain links TRBV20-1 with TRBJ2-3, with 10 nucleotides matching TRBD1. Losses at the gene ends were 5 bases for V and 0 bases for J; bases not matched to a gene: 5. The CDR3 runs to 15 residues. Germline V gene sequence: CDR1 DFQATT, CDR2 SNEGSKA (reference sequence).

This clonotype was counted between two and nine times. The chain recombines TRBV10-3 with TRBJ2-7, with D tentatively TRBD1 or TRBD2 (6 bases each). The J call is uncertain, as TRBJ2-5 better fits the DNA end. This CDR3 is built from 15 residues. Germline assignment: CDR1 ENHRY and CDR2 SYGVKD. As DNA, the CDR3 is TGTGCCATCAGTGACCTTAACAGGGAGGCGGAGACCCAGTACTTC. This translates into CAISDLNREAETQYF.

This clonotype was picked up a small number of times. The V call is TRBV7-3, the J call TRBJ2-5; the match to TRBD1 covers 10 bases. CDR1 and CDR2 (germline): SGHTA, FQGTGA. CDR3 length: 15 residues. Trimming took 3 bases from V and 2 from J; bases not matched to a gene: 3. DNA for the CDR3: TGTGCCAGCAGCTTGACAGGGGGCGAGCAAGAGACCCAGTACTTC. This encodes CASSLTGGEQETQYF.

The sample holds a few counts of this clonotype. V usage is TRBV24-1 and J usage is TRBJ2-1; D not certain. Germline V lookup: CDR1 KGHDR, CDR2 SFDVKD. CDR3 size: 13 residues. V dropped 4 bases and J dropped 5 bases, with 8 bases sitting between them. The CDR3 here is CATSDGNHNEQFF. In nucleotides, the CDR3 is TGTGCCACCAGTGACGGCAACCACAATGAGCAGTTCTTC.

The chain uses TRBV20-1 and TRBJ2-7, with D possibly TRBD1 on 6 matching bases. There are 16 residues in the CDR3. Germline assignment: CDR1 DFQATT and CDR2 SNEGSKA (reference sequence). With 6 bases removed from V and 1 base from J, the gap between germline ends came to 22 bases. CDR3 in amino acids: CSARVRLGAPSYEQYF. In DNA form, the CDR3 reads TGCAGTGCCCGGGTCCGCCTGGGGGCCCCTTCCTACGAGCAGTACTTC.

This clonotype was seen more than once but under ten times. The J gene is TRBJ2-3, the V gene TRBV6-5; the D is unclear. CDR1 and CDR2 (germline): MNHEY, SVGAGI. The CDR3 runs 14 residues. V was cut by 2 bases and J by 1 base, with 7 bases left in between. The CDR3 loop is CASSYGLGTDTQYF. CDR3 bases: TGTGCCAGCAGTTACGGTCTGGGCACAGATACGCAGTATTTT.

The chain links TRBV20-1 to TRBJ2-3, with 11 bases matching TRBD2. The CDR3 consists of 14 residues. CDR1 is DFQATT and CDR2 is SNEGSKA in the germline V gene (reference sequence). Trimming at V came to 5 bases and at J to 4 bases, leaving 5 bases not matched to a gene. CDR3 loop: CSAHGLAGSDTQYF. The CDR3 DNA reads TGCAGTGCTCACGGACTAGCGGGTTCAGATACGCAGTATTTT.

This clonotype was seen more than once but under ten times. The gene calls are TRBV10-3 and TRBJ2-5; D is possibly TRBD1 (5 bases). This CDR3 has 14 amino acids. The V gene lost 3 bases and the J gene lost 3 bases, with 11 bases spanning the gap. Germline values: CDR1 ENHRY, CDR2 SYGVKD. The DNA of the CDR3 is TGTGCCATCAGTGATGGGCAGGGCGAAGAGACCCAGTACTTC. It yields the protein CAISDGQGEETQYF.

The V call is TRBV5-1, the J call TRBJ2-4, with D unresolved. The J call may be incorrect, as the DNA end agrees better with TRBJ2-7. The germline V gene has CDR1 SGHRS and CDR2 YFSETQ. The length of the CDR3 is 14 residues. The CDR3 spells CASSLNTVSYEQYF. CDR3 sequence (DNA): TGCGCCAGCAGCTTGAATACGGTCTCCTACGAGCAGTACTTC.

This clonotype appeared a single time. The chain uses TRBV10-3 and TRBJ2-3, with 8 bases fitting TRBD2. The length of the CDR3 is 15 residues. CDR1 is ENHRY, CDR2 SYGVKD, per germline. V gave up 2 bases and J gave up 4 bases; unmatched junction bases: 5. This chain's CDR3 is CAISEVSGGADTQYF. CDR3 DNA: TGTGCCATCAGTGAGGTGTCGGGGGGGGCAGATACGCAGTATTTT.

This chain joins TRBV29-1 and TRBJ1-1, with unresolved D. The CDR3 covers 12 residues. V dropped 4 bases and J dropped 6 bases, with 12 bases sitting between them. In germline, CDR1 is SQVTM, CDR2 ANQGSEA. CDR3 loop: CSVVWEGAEAFF. CDR3 nucleotides: TGCAGCGTTGTATGGGAAGGAGCTGAAGCTTTCTTT.

With respect to this clonotype: Sequence at one end of the junction differs from germline and may be a read error. The chain has TRBV7-7 and TRBJ2-5; TRBD1 might be the D (5 bases). Germline CDR1 SSHAT, CDR2 FNYEAQ (reference sequence). The CDR3 is 13 residues long. In DNA, the CDR3 is TGTGCTAGCAGCTTCCACAGGCAAGAGACCCAGTACTTC. This sequence encodes CASSFHRQETQYF.

The chain combines TRBV7-9 with TRBJ1-2; D might be TRBD1 (5 bases). This CDR3 region has 14 residues. Between the trimmed V and J ends, which lost 3 bases and 3 bases, there was a span of 11 bases. CDR1 is SEHNR, CDR2 FQNEAQ, per germline (reference sequence). Here the CDR3 reads CASSLSTAYYGYTF. The CDR3 DNA follows: TGTGCCAGCAGCTTGTCGACAGCCTACTATGGCTACACCTTC.

In regard to this clonotype: The germline gene is not matched at one end of the junction; a read error may be the cause. The CDR3 sequence is CAGSLRSIYEQYF. As DNA, the CDR3 is TGTGCCGGCAGTTTAAGGTCAATTTACGAGCAGTACTTC. This rearrangement joins TRBV12-3 or TRBV12-4 to TRBJ2-4; D unresolved. The end of the DNA is better explained by TRBJ2-7, so the J call may be wrong. The CDR3 has 13 residues.

This clonotype has more than one count but fewer than ten. V is TRBV9 and J is TRBJ2-1, with D hard to call. V was cut by 1 base and J by 6 bases, with 20 bases left in between. Looked up from germline, CDR1 is SGDLS and CDR2 is YYNGEE. The CDR3 has 17 residues. Here the CDR3 DNA reads TGTGCCAGCAGCGTATCGTCCCCCGCGTCCCACTTCAATGAGCAGTTCTTC. Translating gives CASSVSSPASHFNEQFF.

The rearrangement uses TRBV5-1 and TRBJ2-7; D unresolved. The end of the DNA aligns better with TRBJ2-5, so the J call may be wrong. Germline-derived CDR1 and CDR2 are SGHRS and YFSETQ. There are 12 residues in the CDR3. CDR3 coding DNA: TGCGCCAGCAGGAAGGAAGGGGAGACCCAGTACTTC. Protein: CASRKEGETQYF.

This clonotype was seen only a few times. The rearrangement uses TRBV6-5 and TRBJ1-2, with D unclear. Germline V gene lookup returns CDR1 MNHEY and CDR2 SVGAGI. The CDR3 runs 12 residues. Trimming left V 2 bases short and J 4 bases short, with 5 bases between. The CDR3 reads CASSYVGYGYTF. CDR3 coding DNA: TGTGCCAGCAGTTACGTTGGCTATGGCTACACCTTC.

In its sample, this clonotype was seen a few times. The chain uses TRBV5-1 and TRBJ1-1, with 7 positions matching TRBD1. The V gene end was trimmed by 4 bases and the J gene end by 0 bases; junction bases not matched to a gene: 6. Per germline, CDR1 SGHRS and CDR2 YFSETQ. The CDR3 covers 15 residues. CDR3 region: CASSPGDRVNTEAFF. DNA of the CDR3: TGCGCCAGCAGCCCGGGGGACAGAGTGAACACTGAAGCTTTCTTT.

The genes are TRBV20-1 and TRBJ2-3; no clear D gene. Per germline, CDR1 DFQATT and CDR2 SNEGSKA (reference sequence). The CDR3 consists of 14 residues. This chain's CDR3 is CSALQLDGLDTQYF. CDR3 coding DNA: TGCAGCGCACTCCAGCTGGACGGTTTAGATACGCAGTATTTT.

This chain links TRBV4-2 with TRBJ1-1; D ambiguous. Germline assignment: CDR1 LGHNA and CDR2 YNFKEQ. CDR3 length: 13 residues. The V and J ends lost 0 bases and 3 bases respectively, with 5 bases between them. The CDR3 protein is CASSQDRYTEAFF. The CDR3 nucleotides read TGTGCCAGCAGCCAAGATAGGTACACTGAAGCTTTCTTT.

A remark on this clonotype: Since a much larger clone is just one base distant, this may be a read error. The rearrangement joins TRBV29-1 to TRBJ2-7; a weak D match, TRBD1 (5 bases). V lost 3 bases and J 12 bases, leaving 21 bases between the germline ends. The germline V gene encodes CDR1 SQVTM and CDR2 ANQGSEA. This CDR3 contains 13 residues. The CDR3 protein is CSVETVLGETLYF. In nucleotides, the CDR3 is TGCAGCGTTGAGACAGTTTTAGGAGAGACCCTGTACTTC.

The chain employs TRBV29-1 and TRBJ2-7, with 10 bases matching TRBD1. CDR1 SQVTM and CDR2 ANQGSEA come from the germline V gene. The CDR3 runs to 14 residues. Germline trimming cut 8 bases from V and 4 bases from J; bases unmatched to any gene: 11. As DNA, the CDR3 is TGCAGCTACGGGCGACAGGGGGCGGTTTACGAGCAGTACTTC. It encodes CSYGRQGAVYEQYF.

The chain links TRBV10-3 to TRBJ1-5; D is ambiguous. Between the trimmed V and J ends, which lost 2 bases and 5 bases, there was a span of 7 bases. The CDR3 runs 13 residues. The V gene's germline CDR1 is ENHRY and CDR2 SYGVKD. CDR3 amino acids: CAISEARDQPQHF. CDR3 DNA: TGTGCCATCAGTGAGGCGAGGGATCAGCCCCAGCATTTT.

This clonotype occurred many times. The V gene is TRBV11-2, the J gene TRBJ1-2; weak D call: TRBD1 (6 bases). This CDR3 comprises 12 residues. V dropped 1 base and J dropped 7 bases, with 7 bases sitting between them. Germline V CDR1 and CDR2: SGHAT, FQNNGV. The CDR3 nucleotides read TGTGCCAGCAGCTTAGTGGGGGCTGGCTACACCTTC. Protein product: CASSLVGAGYTF.

In this sample, this clonotype turned up a few times. The rearrangement links TRBV4-1 to TRBJ1-4, with TRBD1 as a possible D gene (6 bases). This CDR3 region has 14 residues. V lost 2 bases and J lost 8, with 12 bases in between. The germline V gene has CDR1 MGHRA and CDR2 YSYEKL. CDR3 DNA sequence: TGCGCCAGCAGCCAAACAGGGTTTGACGAAAAACTGTTTTTT. Its translation: CASSQTGFDEKLFF.

This chain joins TRBV20-1 and TRBJ2-6; unclear D gene. CDR3 length: 15 amino acids. Trimming shortened V by 1 base and J by 0 bases, and 7 bases separated the two germline ends. Germline V gene data show CDR1 as DFQATT and CDR2 as SNEGSKA (reference sequence). CDR3 DNA sequence: TGCAGTGCTAGAGGGCAGACCTCTGGGGCCAACGTCCTGACTTTC. The encoded protein is CSARGQTSGANVLTF.

This clonotype was counted ten times or more. The chain joins TRBV29-1 to TRBJ1-2; possibly TRBD1 for D (5 bases). Trimming shortened V by 6 bases and J by 3 bases, and 11 bases separated the two germline ends. The CDR3 is 12 residues long. Germline-derived CDR1 and CDR2 are SQVTM and ANQGSEA. CDR3 residues: CSVPQVHYGYTF. DNA for the CDR3: TGCAGCGTCCCACAGGTCCACTATGGCTACACCTTC.

This chain links TRBV29-1 with TRBJ1-1; no clear D. In germline, CDR1 is SQVTM, CDR2 ANQGSEA. The CDR3 is 15 amino acids. Trimming shortened V by 0 bases and J by 1 base, and 12 bases separated the two germline ends. CDR3 in amino acids: CSVEDRHQTNTEAFF. CDR3 nucleotides: TGCAGCGTTGAAGATCGGCACCAGACGAACACTGAAGCTTTCTTT. The full variable domain, completed using reference TRBV29-1 and TRBJ1-1, is SAVISQKPSRDICQRGTSLTIQCQVDSQVTMMFWYRQQPGQSLTLIATANQGSEATYESGFVIDKFPISRPNLTFSTLTVSNMSPEDSSIYLCSVEDRHQTNTEAFFGQGTRLTVV.

Only a few counts were recorded for this clonotype. This chain uses TRBV18 with TRBJ2-5; D perhaps matches TRBD1 (6 bases). Germline CDR1 is KGHSH and CDR2 is LQKENI. CDR3 length equals 15 residues. The V gene lost 3 bases and the J gene lost 2 bases, with 13 bases spanning the gap. CDR3 region: CASSPLYREQETQYF. The DNA for the CDR3 is TGTGCCAGCTCACCCCTGTACAGGGAGCAAGAGACCCAGTACTTC.

The rearrangement links TRBV29-1 to TRBJ2-7, with D possibly TRBD1 on 5 matching bases. Germline CDR1 SQVTM, CDR2 ANQGSEA. The CDR3 sequence is 15 residues long. V lost 0 bases, J lost 3 bases, and 15 bases lay in between. The CDR3 reads CSVEDATETLYEQYF. The CDR3 nucleotides read TGCAGCGTTGAAGATGCGACAGAAACACTCTACGAGCAGTACTTC.